This T cell receptor (beta chain) was found in a study of regulatory T cells in long-lasting Graves disease (dated by TCRdb to the early 2020s). Regarding the study in general: Patients with newly diagnosed Graves' disease had been on antithyroid drugs for under 3 months. This study used TCR sequencing and RNA sequencing of peripheral blood to compare persistent Graves' disease patients against newly diagnosed Graves' disease patients. The study was registered as a clinical trial and conducted in China. TCR sequencing covered 13 persistent and around 20 newly diagnosed Graves' disease patients, some 35 samples in total.

The germline V gene specifies ENHRY as CDR1 and SYGVKD as CDR2. From cysteine to phenylalanine, the CDR3 is 11 amino acids long. Of the read, only the CDR3 DNA is kept; its 33 bases are in frame from base 1. V lost 7 bases and J lost 5 bases; the stretch between them is 7 bases long. The time point label here, explained by the study, means: newly diagnosed GD, antithyroid drugs for less than 3 months. RNA was extracted from PBMCs in TRIzol for both TCR sequencing and RNA sequencing. Graves' disease was diagnosed according to American Thyroid Association guidelines. Patients were recruited from an endocrinology department in Xi'an, China. Each patient gave approximately 9 milliliters of peripheral blood, collected in an EDTA anticoagulant tube. PBMCs were isolated by Ficoll Paque Plus density gradient separation without further T cell sorting. RNA quality was checked with an Agilent 2100 Bioanalyzer and agarose gel, and concentration with a NanoDrop 2000.

The paper's findings and limits, for the study overall: Preferential use of TRBV28, TRBJ1-2 and TRBJ2-5 was observed in persistent disease, whereas TRBV20-1 and TRBJ2-1 were favored in newly diagnosed disease. Because the primary lesion, thyroid tissue, could not be accessed, the study looked at peripheral blood alone. The authors noted that the small sample size was a limitation that may lower accuracy. A larger number of public clonotypes was shared among persistent patients (2,741) than among newly diagnosed patients (approximately 1,000). Sequencing and analysis were restricted to the TCR beta chain. Compared with newly diagnosed patients, persistent Graves' disease patients had lower TCR Shannon entropy and fewer highly expanded clones, which suggests clonal expansion.

This clonotype was counted many times. Its antigen has not been determined. Per-base quality was not reported, and no clone a single base away is much larger than it. To prepare the library, multiplex PCR was applied. Sequencing was carried out with an Illumina HiSeq 4000. iRepertoire HTBI primers and Arm-PCR amplification of CDR3 regions were used to construct TCR beta libraries. Before sequencing, the PCR products underwent gel purification. In the original analysis: Gene usage analysis of CDR3 amino acid clonotypes used the 60 to 75 TRBV and more than 13 TRBJ segments found across samples. COPE and FqMerger were used to merge filtered high-quality paired reads into contigs. BLAST was used to align contigs to IMGT TRBV, TRBD and TRBJ reference genes, and CDR3 was defined according to IMGT. Clonotypes above 0.1% frequency were classified as highly expanded clones. Shannon entropy served as the measure of repertoire diversity, while the Gini coefficient captured V-J evenness. A clonotype was considered public if more than one individual shared it. TCRdb handled the public reads itself, with Q25 trimming in fastp and clone calling in MiXCR, and kept productive beta chains. CDR3 protein duplicates are merged, each entry listing the most common genes and DNA. The V and J calls reflect TCRdb's pipeline rather than the authors' work. For this sample there are a few hundred thousand distinct CDR3 sequences; roughly 12% appear just once. Clones ranked in the top ten supply 15% to 20% of the sample.

This sample also belongs to another study, concerning T cells in Graves' hyperthyroidism and ophthalmopathy. That second report states: A patient counted as having stable Graves' hyperthyroidism if no progression to ophthalmopathy occurred over 18 months of follow-up. Hyperthyroidism patients were newly diagnosed, with disease duration under 2 months, and aged 18 to 65 years. Any patient with an uncontrolled infection, another autoimmune disease, pregnancy or lactation was excluded. Diagnoses relied on clinical symptoms, serum thyroxine and TRAb, thyroid ultrasound and orbital computed tomography. The TCR CDR3 was subjected to a first round of RT-PCR using the HTBI primer set and the Qiagen OneStep RT-PCR kit. Most expanded thyroid clonotypes (frequency above 0.001) were also detected in blood, a finding suggesting that blood repertoires may reflect thyroid immune responses. A model built on a 13 V-J signature distinguished ophthalmopathy from stable hyperthyroidism, reaching 87.88% sensitivity and 81.08% specificity in cross-validation and 80%/75% in testing. In validation, the model predicted progression to ophthalmopathy a median of approximately 6.3 months before onset, with approximately 70% sensitivity and nearly 75% specificity. TCR V-J signatures able to tell the groups apart were searched for in a discovery cohort of 95 to 100 patients, of whom 43 had Graves' ophthalmopathy and roughly 57 had stable Graves' hyperthyroidism. Prospective prediction of ophthalmopathy was tested in an independent validation cohort of 18 to 20 hyperthyroidism patients and 17 patients who later progressed to ophthalmopathy. For training and testing, the 100 or so patients in the discovery cohort were randomly divided in a 7:3 ratio. In addition, the study compared T-cell repertoires in thyroid tissue and in blood from several Graves' hyperthyroidism patients. Following sampling, methimazole starting at 30 mg daily was given to hyperthyroidism patients, and high-dose intravenous methylprednisolone was given to ophthalmopathy patients. The libraries were constructed in a second round of multiplex PCR and then size-selected and purified. Paired-end sequencing of the libraries was performed with 100 bp reads on an Illumina HiSeq2000. Raw data were processed with SOAPnuke, discarding reads with adapters, uncalled bases, mean Phred below 15, or no exact constant-primer or identifier match. COPE v1.2.5 was used to merge the high-quality paired reads, and each unique nucleotide sequence was defined as a clonotype. Clonotypes were aligned to IMGT TRBV, TRBD and TRBJ reference segments using MiTCR v1.1. Only V-J combinations with frequency above 0.0001, covering 99% to 99.2% of repertoires, were analysed. A TCS score was defined as the ratio between F50 (clonal expansion) and ExV (chaos), using BLOSUM62-based TCRdist between CDR3 peptides within each V-J. Welch's t-statistics and random forest reduced around 520 V-J features to under 15, which were used in a naive Bayes classifier (R e1071). Sample size was not statistically predetermined, and blinding of investigators to group allocation was not performed. According to the paper, TCR Vbeta CDR3 sequencing was carried out on over 130 peripheral blood samples, which came from 40 to 45 ophthalmopathy, approximately 72 hyperthyroidism and roughly 17 progressor patients.

The sample here was peripheral blood mononuclear cells (PBMCs), taken at new diagnosis, from a patient treated with antithyroid drugs. The chain couples TRBV10-3 to TRBJ2-3, and TRBD2 may be the D gene, going by 5 matching bases. The receptor was isolated from a woman aged 18-30 years with Graves disease. Donor details come from another sample of the same person, matched by shared clones. The DNA reads TGTGCCATCACGGCGGGAGATACGCAGTATTTT. Translated, this gives CAITAGDTQYF.